This T cell receptor beta chain was identified during a study of cytomegalovirus exposure and HLA in healthy donors. Whole-study findings and limits: High specificity and sensitivity for cytomegalovirus status were reported for the classifier. Cytomegalovirus association was assigned to some 160 TCR beta chains. In the 90 to 150 validation repertoires, just under 95% of cluster scores exceeded 0, per a later analysis.

Assay used: immunoSEQ multiplex PCR; TCRdb lists only in-frame clones, some missing. The repertoire includes roughly 120,000 clones, around 88% of them detected once, and more than 1.5% sits in the top ten. These donors were members of the roughly 120-subject validation cohort, a group separate from the approximately 670-subject first cohort. Worth noting for this clone: Its target is not known.

Between the trimmed V and J ends, which lost 10 bases and 2 bases, there was a span of 14 bases. Germline V gives CDR1 MDHEN, CDR2 SYDVKM. The CDR3 runs to 13 residues. Sequenced material: PBMCs. The sequence derives from a man aged 18 to 29 in good health and CMV-seronegative. This chain joins TRBV28 and TRBJ1-1; possible D gene TRBD1, 5 bases. CDR3 sequence reads: CANSQGRNTEAFF. In DNA form, the CDR3 reads TGTGCCAACAGCCAGGGCCGCAACACTGAAGCTTTCTTT.